The 24 T cell receptor beta chains listed next were all sequenced from one sample in a study of blood T cells in healthy people across ages. Using a J-beta primer mix together with a sample-barcoded 5' primer, a second PCR was run for about 6 to 12 cycles. TCRdb processed the 5' RACE reads anew with MiXCR; each CDR3 protein has one entry. The repertoire holds 920,000 or so distinct CDR3 sequences, with roughly 45% as singletons. Sequenced sample: blood. These receptor sequences come from a woman aged 55-70 years in good health.

The chain recombines TRBV5-1 with TRBJ2-7; 8 nucleotides agree with TRBD2. The end of the DNA aligns better with TRBJ2-5, so the J call may be wrong. Germline-derived CDR1 and CDR2 are SGHRS and YFSETQ. This CDR3 contains 15 residues. CDR3 in DNA: TGCGCCAGCAGCTCCGCTGCGCGGGAGGCAGAGACCCAGTACTTC. This codes for CASSSAAREAETQYF.

This chain connects TRBV6-1 to TRBJ1-4; weak D call: TRBD1 (5 bases). With 8 bases removed from V and 7 bases from J, the gap between germline ends came to 14 bases. The length of the CDR3 is 13 residues. Germline loops: CDR1 MNHNS, CDR2 SASEGT. The CDR3 is CASGTFRGEKLFF. In DNA form, the CDR3 reads TGTGCCAGCGGGACGTTTCGGGGTGAAAAACTGTTTTTT.

In its sample, this clonotype was seen once. The germline gene is not matched at one end of the junction; a read error may be the cause. The gene calls are TRBV6-6 and TRBJ2-3, with 8 bases lining up with TRBD1. The V gene's germline CDR1 is MNHNY and CDR2 SVGAGI (reference sequence). This CDR3 region has 16 residues. CDR3: CASSYQPTGVTDMQYF. CDR3 sequence (DNA): TGTGCCAGCAGTTACCAGCCGACAGGGGTTACAGATATGCAGTATTTT.

This clonotype has a handful of counts. The chain joins TRBV9 to TRBJ2-5; possibly TRBD2 for D (7 bases). The CDR3 covers 15 residues. Trimming took off 3 bases at V and 0 bases at J, with 12 bases between the two ends. Germline V gene lookup returns CDR1 SGDLS and CDR2 YYNGEE. CDR3 DNA: TGTGCCAGCAGCGGGGGGGGCCTGTACCAAGAGACCCAGTACTTC. Translation gives CASSGGGLYQETQYF.

This clonotype was found a few times. The genes are TRBV4-1 and TRBJ2-7; D is perhaps TRBD1 or TRBD2 (5 bases each). Germline-derived CDR1 and CDR2 are MGHRA and YSYEKL. This CDR3 contains 15 residues. V lost 2 bases and J 5 bases, leaving 16 bases between the germline ends. The CDR3 sequence is CASSQQEGRVDEQYF. CDR3 DNA: TGCGCCAGCAGCCAACAAGAGGGCAGGGTGGACGAGCAGTACTTC.

The chain employs TRBV15 and TRBJ2-1; 10 bases map to TRBD1. The germline V gene encodes CDR1 LNHNV and CDR2 YYDKDF (reference sequence). The V gene end was trimmed by 3 bases and the J gene end by 8 bases; junction bases not matched to a gene: 10. There are 16 residues in the CDR3. The CDR3 here is CATSREAGTGDDEQFF. The CDR3 DNA reads as TGTGCCACCAGCAGGGAAGCCGGGACAGGGGACGATGAGCAGTTCTTC.

The chain employs TRBV12-3 or TRBV12-4 and TRBJ2-1; possibly TRBD2 for D (6 bases). This CDR3 comprises 13 residues. V was trimmed by 5 bases and J by 10 bases, leaving 15 bases between them. The CDR3 reads CASSTAAAGEQFF. CDR3 nucleotides: TGTGCCAGCAGTACGGCCGCTGCGGGGGAGCAGTTCTTC.

This chain connects TRBV12-3 or TRBV12-4 to TRBJ1-4, with D possibly matching TRBD1 (6 bases). The CDR3 length is 14 residues. The V end lost 5 bases, the J end lost 3 bases, and 10 bases lay between the germline ends. CDR3 in DNA: TGTGCCAGCAGTACAGGGAGGCCTAATGAAAAACTGTTTTTT. As protein: CASSTGRPNEKLFF.

This clonotype came up a few times. The V and J genes are TRBV9 and TRBJ2-3; possible D gene TRBD2, 5 bases. The CDR3 totals 16 residues. V was shortened by 0 bases and J by 0 bases, with 11 bases between the two germline ends. Germline-derived CDR1 and CDR2 are SGDLS and YYNGEE. The CDR3 here is CASSVAHGISTDTQYF. The CDR3 bases are TGTGCCAGCAGCGTAGCGCACGGGATCAGCACAGATACGCAGTATTTT.

This chain connects TRBV7-9 to TRBJ2-1; D tentatively fits TRBD1 or TRBD2 (5 bases each). Germline loops: CDR1 SEHNR, CDR2 FQNEAQ (reference sequence). The CDR3 totals 12 residues. Trimming took 4 bases from V and 9 from J, leaving 10 bases between them. This CDR3 reads CASSYLRGEQFF. The DNA of the CDR3 is TGTGCCAGCAGCTATTTGAGGGGTGAGCAGTTCTTC.

The chain joins TRBV7-9 to TRBJ1-2, with TRBD1 as a possible D gene (6 bases). The length of the CDR3 is 16 residues. The germline V gene has CDR1 SEHNR and CDR2 FQNEAQ (reference sequence). Trimming took off 2 bases at V and 4 bases at J, with 17 bases between the two ends. CDR3 protein: CASSLLTSTGFYGYTF. The CDR3 nucleotides are TGTGCCAGCAGCTTACTCACCTCGACAGGATTCTATGGCTACACCTTC.

This chain links TRBV15 with TRBJ2-1, with D possibly being TRBD1 (7 bases). There are 15 residues in the CDR3. Trimming shortened V by 3 bases and J by 0 bases, and 9 bases separated the two germline ends. Germline assignment: CDR1 LNHNV and CDR2 YYDKDF (reference sequence). The CDR3 DNA reads as TGTGCCACCAGCAGGCAGGGGGGCTCCTACAATGAGCAGTTCTTC. Amino acids: CATSRQGGSYNEQFF.

This chain links TRBV6-1 with TRBJ2-3; 12 nucleotides line up with TRBD2. The CDR3 consists of 16 residues. The germline gives CDR1 MNHNS, CDR2 SASEGT. Trimming cost V 4 bases and J 4 bases; bases outside gene matches: 6. CDR3 DNA sequence: TGTGCCAGCAGTGCTCGACTAGCGGGAGAGGCAGATACGCAGTATTTT. Encoded protein: CASSARLAGEADTQYF.

The rearrangement links TRBV3-1 to TRBJ1-2; D remains ambiguous. V was clipped by 3 bases and J by 8 bases, with 7 bases between them. The CDR3 runs 11 residues. Germline CDR1 is LGHDT and CDR2 is YNNKEL (reference sequence). The DNA of the CDR3 is TGTGCCAGCAGCCAGGGAAGAGGCTACACCTTC. It yields the protein CASSQGRGYTF.

This chain connects TRBV6-1 to TRBJ2-1; 11 bases match TRBD2. Germline values: CDR1 MNHNS, CDR2 SASEGT. Germline trimming cut 10 bases from V and 4 bases from J; bases unmatched to any gene: 9. The CDR3 contains 15 residues. The CDR3 DNA is TGTGCCACCATTCCTACTAGCGGGGGTTACAATGAGCAGTTCTTC. Protein product: CATIPTSGGYNEQFF.

The V gene is TRBV3-1, the J gene TRBJ2-1; possibly TRBD2 for D (6 bases). Germline CDR1 is LGHDT and CDR2 is YNNKEL (reference sequence). The CDR3 consists of 15 residues. The V and J ends lost 3 bases and 5 bases respectively, with 14 bases between them. The CDR3 coding sequence is TGTGCCAGCAGCCAGAGTAGCGGAGGACACAATGAGCAGTTCTTC. This encodes CASSQSSGGHNEQFF.

This clonotype has only a few counts. V is TRBV9 and J is TRBJ2-7; D is ambiguous. The CDR3 totals 15 residues. From germline, CDR1 is SGDLS and CDR2 YYNGEE. Trimming shortened V by 2 bases and J by 2 bases, and 14 bases separated the two germline ends. CDR3 DNA: TGTGCCAGCAGCGTCCGAGCAGAACCAGCCTACGAGCAGTACTTC. This translates into CASSVRAEPAYEQYF.

The gene calls are TRBV5-1 and TRBJ2-5; TRBD1 matches 9 bases. Trimming at V came to 4 bases and at J to 11 bases, leaving 15 bases not matched to a gene. The CDR3 loop spans 15 amino acids. The germline gives CDR1 SGHRS, CDR2 YFSETQ. The CDR3 bases are TGCGCCAGCAGCGCGCGAGGACAGGGGTGGAATGAGCAGTACTTC. Amino acid sequence: CASSARGQGWNEQYF.

This clonotype was counted between two and nine times. The genes are TRBV9 and TRBJ2-3; D gene ambiguous. The ends were cut back, 4 bases at V and 2 bases at J, with 11 bases in the middle. The CDR3 sequence is 14 residues long. Germline V CDR1 and CDR2: SGDLS, YYNGEE. DNA for the CDR3: TGTGCCAGCAGCCTCGCCCCCAACACAGATACGCAGTATTTT. Residues: CASSLAPNTDTQYF.

The chain is built from TRBV12-3 or TRBV12-4 and TRBJ1-2; D is unclear. The V end was cut by 3 bases, the J end by 8 bases, with 10 bases between. The length of the CDR3 is 12 residues. The CDR3 is CASSFGVCGYTF. As DNA, the CDR3 is TGTGCCAGCAGTTTTGGGGTCTGCGGCTACACCTTC.

This clonotype has just one count. V is TRBV20-1 and J is TRBJ2-5; TRBD2 aligns across 10 bases. The DNA end lines up better with TRBJ2-7; the J call may be wrong. Germline V gene lookup returns CDR1 DFQATT and CDR2 SNEGSKA (reference sequence). There are 15 residues in the CDR3. CDR3 in amino acids: CSASSSSGSSYEQYF. The CDR3, as DNA: TGCAGTGCTAGTAGTTCTAGCGGGAGTTCCTACGAGCAGTACTTC.

This clonotype appeared a single time. CDR3 residues: CSAPRGDILTYEQYF. The CDR3 nucleotides read TGCAGTGCTCCAAGGGGGGACATACTAACCTACGAGCAGTACTTC. The V gene is TRBV20-1, the J gene TRBJ2-5; D may match TRBD1 or TRBD2 (6 bases each). The DNA end favors TRBJ2-7, so the J call may be wrong. The CDR3 sequence is 15 residues long. Germline CDR1 is DFQATT and CDR2 is SNEGSKA (reference sequence).

The J gene is TRBJ2-1, the V gene TRBV6-2 or TRBV6-3; D is unclear. The CDR3 has 14 amino acids. V was shortened by 7 bases and J by 0 bases, with 10 bases between the two germline ends. Germline lookup yields CDR1 MNHEY and CDR2 SVGEGT. As DNA, the CDR3 is TGTGCCAGCACCTCACCGGGCTCCTACAATGAGCAGTTCTTC. Translated: CASTSPGSYNEQFF.

J is TRBJ2-7 and V is TRBV6-6, with 12 positions matching TRBD1. The CDR3 totals 17 residues. CDR1 MNHNY and CDR2 SVGAGI come from the germline V gene (reference sequence). V was clipped by 7 bases and J by 4 bases; unmatched bases: 14. CDR3 sequence: CASTGRGPGQGAYEQYF. CDR3 in DNA: TGTGCCAGCACCGGTAGGGGACCGGGACAGGGGGCATACGAGCAGTACTTC.